The entry that follows covers one T cell receptor (beta chain) sequence. The CDR3 runs 12 residues. V trimming: 5 bases; J trimming: 11 bases; junction bases outside the gene matches: 8. Germline CDR1 and CDR2: DFQATT and SNEGSKA (reference sequence). Random hexamers were used to reverse transcribe an amount of about 0.45 to 1 ug RNA. One entry per CDR3 protein results from TCRdb running MiXCR on the immunoSEQ multiplex PCR reads. The sample consists of about 140,000 distinct CDR3 sequences, roughly 94% of them appearing once. This record belongs to a study of CD8 T cells in Susac syndrome. This TCR came from a human donor with Susac syndrome. Sequenced input: CD4+ T cells from PBMCs. V usage is TRBV20-1 and J usage is TRBJ1-5; TRBD1 agrees at 8 bases. This CDR3 reads CSAGTQQGAQHF. The CDR3 DNA is TGCAGTGCTGGAACCCAACAGGGGGCCCAGCATTTT.